This T cell receptor (beta chain) was observed in a study of Ad26.COV2.S vaccination and SARS-CoV-2 variants. The treatment was: 15 to 20 received Ad26.COV2.S at low or high dose, single or two shots; several received placebo; per-sample allocation not given. Sampling was performed 63 days after the first vaccine or placebo injection. Assay used: immunoSEQ multiplex PCR; TCRdb lists only in-frame clones, some missing. This table holds over 400,000 clones, less than 95% found once. CDR1 MGHDK and CDR2 SYGVNS come from the germline V gene. The CDR3 extends over 17 amino acids. With 6 bases removed from V and 0 bases from J, the gap between germline ends came to 20 bases.

The J gene is TRBJ1-1, the V gene TRBV25-1; D possibly corresponds to TRBD1 (5 bases). The source material was peripheral blood, sampled in a trial of Ad26.COV2.S vaccine versus placebo. The sequence derives from a person aged 18-65 years who received the Ad26.COV2.S COVID-19 vaccine or a placebo. For the CDR3, the DNA is TGTGCCAGCAGAGGAACCGGGACTCCCTTGGTGAACACTGAAGCTTTCTTT. Translation gives CASRGTGTPLVNTEAFF. The variable domain in full, completed from reference TRBV25-1 and TRBJ1-1, reads EADIYQTPRYLVIGTGKKITLECSQTMGHDKMYWYQQDPGMELHLIHYSYGVNSTEKGDLSSESTVSRIRTEHFPLTLESARPSHTSQYLCASRGTGTPLVNTEAFFGQGTRLTVV.